This TCR beta chain originates from a study of blood T cell repertoires in COVID-19. Study details: T cells, B-cell-depleted T cells, or PBMCs supplied cDNA or gDNA.

The CDR3 spans 14 residues. With 2 bases clipped from V and 8 bases from J, the junction kept 7 bases outside the gene matches. CDR1 and CDR2 from the germline V gene are SQVTM and ANQGSEA. The table came from immunoSEQ multiplex PCR; TCRdb's copy has only in-frame clones and leaves some out. The repertoire holds around 140,000 clones, around nine tenths seen once, with less than 10% in the top ten. The sample comprised peripheral blood. The chain has TRBV29-1 and TRBJ2-1; 9 bases are shared with TRBD2. The TCR was taken from a woman between 45 and 60 years old with active or convalescent COVID-19. The CDR3 reads CSVERREGFDEQFF. In nucleotides, the CDR3 is TGCAGCGTTGAAAGGCGGGAGGGATTCGATGAGCAGTTCTTC.